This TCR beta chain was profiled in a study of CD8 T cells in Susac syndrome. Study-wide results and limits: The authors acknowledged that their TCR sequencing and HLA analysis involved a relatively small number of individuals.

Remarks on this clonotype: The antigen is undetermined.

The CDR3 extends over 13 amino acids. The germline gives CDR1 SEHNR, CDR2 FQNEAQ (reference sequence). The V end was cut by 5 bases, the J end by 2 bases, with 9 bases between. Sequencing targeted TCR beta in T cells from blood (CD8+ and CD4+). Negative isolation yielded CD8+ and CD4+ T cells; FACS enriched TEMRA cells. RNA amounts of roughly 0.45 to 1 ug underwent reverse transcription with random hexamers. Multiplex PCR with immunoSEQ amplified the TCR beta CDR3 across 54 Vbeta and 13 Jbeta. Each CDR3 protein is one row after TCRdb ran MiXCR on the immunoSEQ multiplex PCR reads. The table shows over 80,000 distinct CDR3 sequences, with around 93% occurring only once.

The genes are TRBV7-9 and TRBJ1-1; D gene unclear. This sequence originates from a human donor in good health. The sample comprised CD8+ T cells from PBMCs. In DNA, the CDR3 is TGTGCCAGCAGCCCGGACGGTAACACTGAAGCTTTCTTT. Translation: CASSPDGNTEAFF.